The source of this TCR beta chain is a study of CD8 T cells in ankylosing spondylitis. Study-wide points: Ankylosing spondylitis blood appeared to be characterized by a TCR beta motif of several highly homologous variants. In reactive arthritis synovial fluid and blood, some motif variants had been reported before.

The CDR3 covers 14 residues. Trimming took off 7 bases at V and 7 bases at J, with 14 bases between the two ends. Germline V CDR1 and CDR2: MDHEN, SYDVKM. Researchers built TCR beta libraries using quantitative 5'-RACE with molecular barcodes. TCRdb fed the 5' RACE reads into MiXCR, producing one record per CDR3 protein. This sample has fewer than 250,000 distinct CDR3 sequences; approximately 24% occur once, and the top ten carry approximately 6.6%. This clonotype occurred many times. Its specificity is not known. This chain joins TRBV28 and TRBJ1-6, with D possibly matching TRBD1 (5 bases). This receptor was identified in a male donor with ankylosing spondylitis or in good health (not recorded which). The sequencing input was blood, either unsorted or a sorted T cell fraction (not recorded which). In nucleotides, the CDR3 is TGTGCCAGCACCCCCTGGGGGGACAATTCACCCCTCCACTTT. This codes for CASTPWGDNSPLHF.